These 22 T cell receptor beta chains came from one sample sequenced in a study of beta chain features in type 1 diabetes. Findings and caveats of the study: People with Type 1 diabetes carried modestly yet significantly shorter TCRB CDR3s in all four CD4+ subsets.

These receptors have no known antigen. Expressed TCRB transcripts were sequenced because the entire RNA isolate underwent reverse transcription. Profiled with immunoSEQ multiplex PCR; TCRdb holds only in-frame clones, not every one. The profile shows about 340,000 clones, roughly 12% of them singletons. The sample comprised naive CD4+ T cells from blood. The receptors were gathered from a woman aged 18-35 years with type 1 diabetes.

This clone was detected only a few times. The chain combines TRBV13 with TRBJ2-1; D is unclear. Germline-derived CDR1 and CDR2 are PRHDT and FYEKMQ (reference sequence). There are 18 residues in the CDR3. V lost 5 bases and J lost 0, with 20 bases in between. The CDR3 is CASSPISPRHRSYNEQFF. As DNA, the CDR3 is TGTGCCAGCAGCCCCATATCCCCCCGACACCGCTCCTACAATGAGCAGTTCTTC.

This clone was observed a handful of times. This CDR3 is also generated by other DNA sequences in the sample. The rearrangement joins TRBV11-2 to TRBJ1-1; unclear D gene. In germline, CDR1 is SGHAT, CDR2 FQNNGV. This CDR3 is built from 12 residues. V was cut by 6 bases and J by 1 base, with 6 bases left in between. CDR3 in amino acids: CASSLRNTEAFF. CDR3 coding DNA: TGTGCCAGCAGTCTCAGGAACACTGAAGCTTTCTTT.

This clone has a handful of counts. The chain carries TRBV5-6 and TRBJ1-1; TRBD1 is a possible D gene (6 bases). The CDR3 totals 15 residues. The germline V gene encodes CDR1 SGHDT and CDR2 YYEEEE. Deletions cut 1 base from V and 1 base from J, with 11 bases between. CDR3: CASSLLDRKNTEAFF. The CDR3 nucleotides are TGTGCCAGCAGCTTGCTCGACAGGAAGAACACTGAAGCTTTCTTT.

V gene TRBV29-1 combines with J gene TRBJ1-2, with D possibly TRBD1 on 5 matching bases. The germline V and J ends were trimmed by 2 bases and 4 bases, with 20 bases remaining between them. The CDR3 contains 16 residues. From germline, CDR1 is SQVTM and CDR2 ANQGSEA. The DNA for the CDR3 is TGCAGCGTTGAAAAGGGCCAGGGTTGGGATTCCTATGGCTACACCTTC. Translating it yields CSVEKGQGWDSYGYTF. Supplemented by reference TRBV29-1 and TRBJ1-2, the full variable domain reads SAVISQKPSRDICQRGTSLTIQCQVDSQVTMMFWYRQQPGQSLTLIATANQGSEATYESGFVIDKFPISRPNLTFSTLTVSNMSPEDSSIYLCSVEKGQGWDSYGYTFGSGTRLTVV.

The V call is TRBV27, the J call TRBJ1-2; TRBD1 is a possible D gene (6 bases). Per the germline V gene, CDR1 is MNHEY and CDR2 is SMNVEV (reference sequence). This CDR3 spans 13 amino acids. Trimming removed 10 bases at V and 8 bases at J, with 20 bases between. The CDR3 DNA is TGTGCCACCTCCACGGTGGAGGGGGGGGGCTACACCTTC. Translating gives CATSTVEGGGYTF.

V usage is TRBV5-1 and J usage is TRBJ2-5, with a tentative D call TRBD1 (6 bases). CDR3 length: 14 residues. From germline, CDR1 is SGHRS and CDR2 YFSETQ. The germline V and J ends were trimmed by 2 bases and 2 bases, with 10 bases remaining between them. For the CDR3, the DNA is TGCGCCAGCAGCTTTTACGGACAGCAAGAGACCCAGTACTTC. It encodes CASSFYGQQETQYF. The whole variable domain, remainder taken from reference TRBV5-1 and TRBJ2-5, is KAGVTQTPRYLIKTRGQQVTLSCSPISGHRSVSWYQQTPGQGLQFLFEYFSETQRNKGNFPGRFSGRQFSNSRSEMNVSTLELGDSALYLCASSFYGQQETQYFGPGTRLLVL.

In this sample, this clone turned up a few times. This chain links TRBV5-1 with TRBJ2-1; 8 bases match TRBD2. Germline assignment: CDR1 SGHRS and CDR2 YFSETQ. V lost 0 bases to trimming and J lost 7 bases; unmatched junction nucleotides: 9. CDR3 length: 16 amino acids. In DNA form, the CDR3 reads TGCGCCAGCAGCTTGGGGAGTAGCGGGATGAGGAATGAGCAGTTCTTC. As protein: CASSLGSSGMRNEQFF.

The chain recombines TRBV5-4 with TRBJ2-5; 7 bases map to TRBD2. This CDR3 has 16 amino acids. Losses at the gene ends were 0 bases for V and 5 bases for J; bases not matched to a gene: 10. CDR1 SGHNT and CDR2 YYREEE come from the germline V gene (reference sequence). CDR3 protein: CASSLGVGGSAETQYF. The CDR3 DNA reads as TGTGCCAGCAGCTTGGGAGTGGGCGGGAGTGCGGAGACCCAGTACTTC.

The chain links TRBV7-9 to TRBJ1-2; D is possibly TRBD1 (5 bases). V was cut by 7 bases and J by 2 bases, with 17 bases left in between. The germline V gene encodes CDR1 SEHNR and CDR2 FQNEAQ (reference sequence). This CDR3 spans 15 amino acids. CDR3 amino acids: CASIRDDRGNYGYTF. The CDR3 nucleotides are TGTGCCAGCATCAGGGACGACCGGGGGAACTATGGCTACACCTTC.

Only a few counts were recorded for this clone. DNA of the CDR3: TGTGCCAGCAGCTACAGGTTTCAGCCCCAGCATTTT. Protein product: CASSYRFQPQHF. This rearrangement joins TRBV28 to TRBJ1-5; D might be TRBD1 (5 bases). The germline CDR1 and CDR2 sequences are MDHEN and SYDVKM. The CDR3 is 12 residues long. Trimming shortened V by 6 bases and J by 6 bases, and 9 bases separated the two germline ends.

This sequence joins TRBV6-5 and TRBJ2-3; D is uncertain. CDR3 size: 16 residues. CDR1 MNHEY and CDR2 SVGAGI come from the germline V gene. V lost 2 bases, J lost 6 bases, and 18 bases lay in between. DNA for the CDR3: TGTGCCAGCAGTTACGCGGCCTCCGCATCACTCGATACGCAGTATTTT. Its translation: CASSYAASASLDTQYF.

The chain recombines TRBV30 with TRBJ1-5; D is unclear. V shed 2 bases and J shed 4 bases, with 15 bases lying between them. Germline CDR1 is GTSNPN and CDR2 is SVGIG (reference sequence). The CDR3 is made up of 15 amino acids. The chain's CDR3 is CAWSMGSDGNQPQHF. CDR3 DNA: TGTGCCTGGAGTATGGGGAGCGATGGGAATCAGCCCCAGCATTTT.

This chain joins TRBV19 and TRBJ1-5; no definite D call. This CDR3 has 16 residues. The V end lost 7 bases, the J end lost 2 bases, and 18 bases lay between the germline ends. Germline V lookup: CDR1 LNHDA, CDR2 SQIVND (reference sequence). The CDR3 nucleotides are TGTGCCAGTACCCCCGGGTTAAGTGTGGGCAATCAGCCCCAGCATTTT. Translation: CASTPGLSVGNQPQHF.

This chain connects TRBV25-1 to TRBJ1-4; 8 bases map to TRBD1. The J segment lost 12 bases and the V segment lost 3 bases, leaving 9 bases of the junction unmatched. Germline CDR1 reads MGHDK; CDR2 reads SYGVNS. The CDR3 loop spans 14 amino acids. CDR3 sequence (DNA): TGTGCCAGCAGTGACGTTGACCTCAGGGGGCAACTGTTTTTT. It encodes CASSDVDLRGQLFF.

Only a few counts were recorded for this clone. This chain links TRBV5-4 with TRBJ2-7; 12 bases line up with TRBD2. J gave up 2 bases and V 2 bases, and 8 bases lay outside the gene matches. Germline values: CDR1 SGHNT, CDR2 YYREEE (reference sequence). CDR3 length: 17 amino acids. The CDR3 DNA follows: TGTGCCAGCAGCTTTTCGGGCCCTAGCGGGAGGGCCTACGAGCAGTACGTC. It is translated as CASSFSGPSGRAYEQYV.

This chain uses TRBV14 with TRBJ2-1; possibly TRBD1 for D (5 bases). The length of the CDR3 is 16 residues. Germline V gene data show CDR1 as SGHDN and CDR2 as FVKESK. The V and J ends lost 1 base and 4 bases respectively, with 14 bases between them. The CDR3: CASSQGSGNIYNEQFF. Written as DNA, the CDR3 is TGTGCCAGCAGCCAAGGTTCAGGGAATATATACAATGAGCAGTTCTTC.

This clone was seen a handful of times. The chain recombines TRBV7-9 with TRBJ2-5; tentatively, D is TRBD1 (6 bases). CDR3 length: 12 amino acids. The V gene's germline CDR1 is SEHNR and CDR2 FQNEAQ (reference sequence). With 11 bases removed from V and 1 base from J, the gap between germline ends came to 11 bases. This chain's CDR3 is CAAGAAQETQYF. The CDR3 DNA sequence: TGTGCCGCAGGGGCAGCCCAAGAGACCCAGTACTTC. The full variable domain, in which reference TRBV7-9 and TRBJ2-5 provide the parts outside the CDR3, is DTGVSQNPRHKITKRGQNVTFRCDPISEHNRLYWYRQTLGQGPEFLTYFQNEAQLEKSRLLSDRFSAERPKGSFSTLEIQRTEQGDSAMYLCAAGAAQETQYFGPGTRLLVL.

The chain has TRBV19 and TRBJ2-3; 7 positions agree with TRBD1. The CDR3 is 15 residues long. Looked up from germline, CDR1 is LNHDA and CDR2 is SQIVND (reference sequence). The J segment lost 4 bases and the V segment lost 7 bases, leaving 11 bases of the junction unmatched. CDR3 nucleotides: TGTGCCAGTAAGGACGAGGGGGCTATTCCAGATACGCAGTATTTT. Translated, it gives CASKDEGAIPDTQYF.

This clone was seen only a few times. The V call is TRBV6-1, the J call TRBJ2-6, with 13 bases lining up with TRBD2. Germline V CDR1 and CDR2: MNHNS, SASEGT. The J segment lost 3 bases and the V segment lost 3 bases, leaving 8 bases of the junction unmatched. The CDR3 is 19 amino acids. DNA of the CDR3: TGTGCCAGCAGTGACGACGGGACTAGCGGGATTTATGGGGCCAACGTCCTGACTTTC. The encoded protein is CASSDDGTSGIYGANVLTF.

This clone has more than one count but fewer than ten. The gene calls are TRBV7-2 and TRBJ2-1, with 7 bases matching TRBD2. Per germline, CDR1 SGHTA and CDR2 FQGNSA. The CDR3 has 14 residues. V shed 5 bases and J 6 bases; nucleotides not matched to a gene: 7. The DNA for the CDR3 is TGTGCCAGCAGCGATCGGCGGGAGAGCAATGAGCAGTTCTTC. It specifies CASSDRRESNEQFF.

This clone was detected a few times. This chain joins TRBV15 and TRBJ2-5; tentatively, D is TRBD1 (5 bases). V was cut by 6 bases and J by 4 bases, with 9 bases left in between. The germline gives CDR1 LNHNV, CDR2 YYDKDF (reference sequence). There are 12 residues in the CDR3. CDR3 amino acids: CATRGPPETQYF. In nucleotides, the CDR3 is TGTGCCACCAGGGGGCCCCCAGAGACCCAGTACTTC.

The chain carries TRBV19 and TRBJ1-3; no clear D gene. This CDR3 spans 14 amino acids. Germline CDR1 is LNHDA and CDR2 is SQIVND (reference sequence). V dropped 5 bases and J dropped 0 bases, with 8 bases sitting between them. This CDR3 is CASSPRSSGNTIYF. As DNA, the CDR3 is TGTGCCAGTAGTCCGCGGTCCTCTGGAAACACCATATATTTT.